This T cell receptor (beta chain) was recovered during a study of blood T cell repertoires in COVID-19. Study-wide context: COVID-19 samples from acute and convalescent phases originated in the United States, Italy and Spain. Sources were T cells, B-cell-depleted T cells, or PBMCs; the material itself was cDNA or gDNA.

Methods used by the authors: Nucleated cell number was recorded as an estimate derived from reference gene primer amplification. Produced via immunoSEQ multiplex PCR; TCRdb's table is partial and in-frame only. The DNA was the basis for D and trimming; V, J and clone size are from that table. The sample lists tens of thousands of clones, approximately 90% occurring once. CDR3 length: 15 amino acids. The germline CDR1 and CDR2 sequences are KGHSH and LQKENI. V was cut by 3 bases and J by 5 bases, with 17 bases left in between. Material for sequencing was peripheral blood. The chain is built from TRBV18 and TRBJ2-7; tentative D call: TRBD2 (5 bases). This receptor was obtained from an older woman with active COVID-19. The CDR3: CASSPYGEFGNEQYF. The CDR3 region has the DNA TGTGCCAGCTCACCGTACGGGGAGTTTGGAAACGAGCAGTACTTC.